This TCR beta chain derives from a study of T cell changes during pregnancy in multiple sclerosis. Profiled with immunoSEQ multiplex PCR; TCRdb holds only in-frame clones, not every one. Of around 70,000 clones detected, 90% to 95% appear once; the ten largest clones hold around 0.6%. This specimen consisted of peripheral blood, obtained in the third trimester of pregnancy. The receptor was isolated from a female donor with multiple sclerosis, enrolled in a pregnancy study.

CDR3 region: CSVGDSLLTYEQYF. CDR3 nucleotides: TGCAGCGTTGGTGACAGCCTTTTAACCTACGAGCAGTACTTC. The chain combines TRBV29-1 with TRBJ2-7; TRBD1 might be the D (5 bases). Trimming cost V 4 bases and J 2 bases, with 15 bases left between them. Per germline, CDR1 SQVTM and CDR2 ANQGSEA. The CDR3 runs 14 residues.